These T cell receptor beta chains were read from a single sample in a study of blood T cell repertoires in COVID-19. Clones were read by immunoSEQ multiplex PCR, and TCRdb kept only the in-frame ones, dropping some. The sample yields roughly 300,000 clones, around 87% seen once. Sequenced input: peripheral blood. Receptors originate from a woman in her forties or fifties who had recovered from COVID-19. The CDR3 runs from the conserved cysteine through the conserved F or W. The order of the fields is V gene, J gene, CDR3 protein.

v_gene: TRBV3-1/TRBV3-2; j_gene: TRBJ2-2; CDR3aa: CASSPSSTRQGSGELFF
v_gene: TRBV2; j_gene: TRBJ1-1; CDR3aa: CASSVVSVTEAFF
v_gene: TRBV29-1; j_gene: TRBJ2-1; CDR3aa: CSVYSGYTYNEQFF
v_gene: TRBV28; j_gene: TRBJ1-1; CDR3aa: CASRWWTGVGAEEVEAFF
v_gene: TRBV7-9; j_gene: TRBJ2-7; CDR3aa: CASSWGLAGGPRVYEQYF
v_gene: TRBV10-3; j_gene: TRBJ2-1; CDR3aa: CAISWRSSYNEQFF
v_gene: TRBV1; j_gene: TRBJ2-5; CDR3aa: CTSRGSDPQETQYF
v_gene: TRBV10-3; j_gene: TRBJ1-5; CDR3aa: CAISEARDRQPQHF
v_gene: TRBV11-3; j_gene: TRBJ2-7; CDR3aa: CASSLGTSEGEQYF
v_gene: TRBV28; j_gene: TRBJ2-6; CDR3aa: CASSFQGAGANVLTF
v_gene: TRBV29-1; j_gene: TRBJ1-1; CDR3aa: CSVVKGVTEAFF
v_gene: TRBV19; j_gene: TRBJ2-7; CDR3aa: CASSRERGSYEQYF
v_gene: TRBV2; j_gene: TRBJ1-5; CDR3aa: CASSEVGGNQPQHF
v_gene: TRBV18; j_gene: TRBJ1-1; CDR3aa: CASFQGGNTEAFF
v_gene: TRBV24-1; j_gene: TRBJ2-3; CDR3aa: CATSDPGDTQYF
v_gene: TRBV3-1/TRBV3-2; j_gene: TRBJ1-2; CDR3aa: CASSQDAGSGYTF
v_gene: TRBV18; j_gene: TRBJ2-7; CDR3aa: CASSPGTGTTHEQYF
v_gene: TRBV7-8; j_gene: TRBJ1-4; CDR3aa: CASSPSLGGFGEKLFF
v_gene: TRBV7-8; j_gene: TRBJ2-1; CDR3aa: CASSFLAGTYNEQFF